Reported below is one T cell receptor beta chain. The antigen remains unidentified. Unstimulated regulatory T cells (CD4+CD25+CD127-), CD4+CD25- non-regulatory cells, CD4 and CD8 cells were FACS-sorted from thawed PBMCs. This record belongs to a study of Tregs in tolerant kidney transplant recipients. Broader study findings: Validation in larger populations is needed because few patients were studied. Biological reproducibility was not directly addressed, but technical replication error appeared minimal. The most relevant donor-specific Treg TCRbeta repertoire apparently came from expansion with activated donor B cells.

There are 15 residues in the CDR3. Per germline, CDR1 MNHNS and CDR2 SASEGT. V lost 5 bases, J lost 4 bases, and 5 bases stayed unmatched. The table came from immunoSEQ multiplex PCR; TCRdb's copy has only in-frame clones and leaves some out. This repertoire shows under 100,000 clones, more than 80% found once; its top ten account for 4.5% to 5%. The specimen sequenced was CD8+ T cells from blood. The V and J genes are TRBV6-1 and TRBJ2-1, with 10 bases identical to TRBD2. This receptor was taken from a human donor in good health. CDR3 protein: CASSTLAGEYNEQFF. The CDR3, as DNA: TGTGCCAGCAGTACTCTAGCGGGGGAATACAATGAGCAGTTCTTC.